One sample yielded the 14 T cell receptor beta chains listed below, sequenced in a study of response to subunit inactivated influenza vaccine. TCRdb called the RT-PCR reads again in MiXCR, with one record for every CDR3 protein. Of about 650,000 distinct CDR3 sequences detected, around 14% appear once; the ten largest clones hold around 10%. The source material was PBMCs from blood, sampled 11 to 12 days after vaccination. These receptors came from a man over 45 who received an inactivated influenza vaccine.

Notes on this clonotype: It may be a read error: a sequence one base away is much more abundant. The gene calls are TRBV28 and TRBJ2-2, with a tentative D call TRBD1 (6 bases). Trimming took 3 bases from V and 0 from J, leaving 8 bases between them. The CDR3 runs to 15 residues. CDR1 and CDR2 (germline): MDHEN, SYDVKM. The CDR3 region is CASSFWTANTGELFF. CDR3 nucleotides: TGTGCCAGCAGTTTCTGGACAGCGAACACCGGGGAGCTGTTTTTT.

This clonotype appeared many times. The V call is TRBV5-1, the J call TRBJ2-1, with 11 bases identical to TRBD2. The CDR3 loop spans 17 amino acids. V shed 4 bases and J 6 bases; nucleotides not matched to a gene: 12. The germline V gene encodes CDR1 SGHRS and CDR2 YFSETQ. The CDR3 protein is CASSPFPTSGTGNEQFF. The CDR3 nucleotides are TGCGCCAGCAGCCCTTTCCCGACTAGCGGGACGGGCAATGAGCAGTTCTTC.

The chain joins TRBV6-1 to TRBJ2-2, with D maybe TRBD1 (6 bases). V shed 7 bases and J shed 4 bases, with 16 bases lying between them. The CDR3 has 15 amino acids. The germline gives CDR1 MNHNS, CDR2 SASEGT. CDR3 loop: CASTLGANPTGELFF. The CDR3, as DNA: TGTGCCAGCACCCTGGGGGCAAACCCCACCGGGGAGCTGTTTTTT.

J is TRBJ2-1 and V is TRBV27, with TRBD2 matching over 7 bases. V shed 5 bases and J 4 bases; nucleotides not matched to a gene: 11. The germline V gene has CDR1 MNHEY and CDR2 SMNVEV (reference sequence). The CDR3 spans 16 residues. In DNA, the CDR3 is TGTGCCAGCAGTGTGGTAGTGGGGAGGGGTTACAATGAGCAGTTCTTC. Protein sequence: CASSVVVGRGYNEQFF.

The chain carries TRBV20-1 and TRBJ2-7, with D maybe TRBD1 (6 bases). V lost 4 bases, J lost 0 bases, and 13 bases lay in between. Germline V gene data show CDR1 as DFQATT and CDR2 as SNEGSKA (reference sequence). The CDR3 consists of 14 residues. This chain's CDR3 is CSATRQDLSYEQYF. The CDR3 DNA is TGCAGTGCTACCCGACAGGACCTCTCCTACGAGCAGTACTTC.

The CDR3 bases are TGTGCCAGCAGCTTAGGCCCTAGCGGGAGGGCCCCAATGAGGAATGAGCAGTTCTTC. Its translation is CASSLGPSGRAPMRNEQFF. V and J are TRBV7-3 and TRBJ2-1; 12 nucleotides agree with TRBD2. This CDR3 has 19 residues. The ends lost 2 bases at V and 7 bases at J; junction bases unmatched: 15. CDR1 SGHTA and CDR2 FQGTGA come from the germline V gene.

This clonotype was recorded a few times. V and J are TRBV29-1 and TRBJ2-7; 10 nucleotides line up with TRBD1. The CDR3 runs 13 residues. Germline loops: CDR1 SQVTM, CDR2 ANQGSEA. V was clipped by 7 bases and J by 3 bases; unmatched bases: 6. CDR3 sequence (DNA): TGCAGCGCCGGACAGGGGGTGGACTACGAGCAGTACTTC. Translating gives CSAGQGVDYEQYF.

This clonotype was seen a few times. The rearrangement joins TRBV6-1 to TRBJ2-7; 9 bases match TRBD1. Unmatched junction bases numbered 10, after V lost 10 bases and J lost 3 bases. This CDR3 has 14 amino acids. Germline V lookup: CDR1 MNHNS, CDR2 SASEGT. This chain's CDR3 is CATLNRGQFYEQYF. CDR3 DNA: TGTGCCACCCTAAACAGGGGGCAGTTCTACGAGCAGTACTTC.

This clonotype has just a few counts. The chain uses TRBV12-3 or TRBV12-4 and TRBJ2-5, with D perhaps being TRBD1 or TRBD2 (5 bases each). V gave up 6 bases and J gave up 5 bases, with 13 bases separating them. The length of the CDR3 is 13 residues. The CDR3 is CASRTLGDETQYF. The CDR3 coding sequence is TGTGCCAGCAGAACCCTTGGGGACGAGACCCAGTACTTC.

The chain uses TRBV11-2 and TRBJ2-1; a weak D match, TRBD2 (6 bases). CDR3 length equals 18 residues. Germline V gene sequence: CDR1 SGHAT, CDR2 FQNNGV. V lost 5 bases and J 3 bases, leaving 23 bases between the germline ends. CDR3 loop: CASSPGMGWAGIYNEQFF. In DNA, the CDR3 is TGTGCCAGCAGCCCCGGGATGGGGTGGGCGGGAATCTACAATGAGCAGTTCTTC.

This clonotype has at least ten counts. V usage is TRBV7-8 and J usage is TRBJ1-1, with a possible D match to TRBD1 (5 bases). V was clipped by 5 bases and J by 2 bases, with 12 bases between them. The CDR3 runs 14 residues. Germline assignment: CDR1 SGHVS and CDR2 FQNEAQ. The CDR3 region is CASSPGTANTEAFF. The CDR3 DNA reads TGTGCCAGCAGCCCCGGGACGGCCAACACTGAAGCTTTCTTT.

This clonotype was seen repeatedly, ten times or more. The chain links TRBV29-1 to TRBJ2-1; 11 nucleotides match TRBD2. Germline V gives CDR1 SQVTM, CDR2 ANQGSEA. The J segment lost 4 bases and the V segment lost 1 base, leaving 15 bases of the junction unmatched. This CDR3 comprises 19 residues. The CDR3 DNA reads TGCAGCGTTGAAGTTTGGAAGGAACTAGCGGGAGTAGCTTACAATGAGCAGTTCTTC. Translated: CSVEVWKELAGVAYNEQFF.

The chain employs TRBV20-1 and TRBJ2-7; 7 nucleotides agree with TRBD2. The CDR3 has 13 amino acids. J gave up 3 bases and V 2 bases, and 4 bases lay outside the gene matches. Germline V gene sequence: CDR1 DFQATT, CDR2 SNEGSKA (reference sequence). In DNA form, the CDR3 reads TGCAGTGCTAGAACGGGGGGAGACTACGAGCAGTACTTC. Its translation: CSARTGGDYEQYF.

This chain links TRBV4-3 with TRBJ2-3, with TRBD2 identical over 9 bases. Trimming at V came to 0 bases and at J to 0 bases, leaving 7 bases not matched to a gene. The CDR3 runs to 18 residues. The V gene's germline CDR1 is LGHNA and CDR2 YSLEER. CDR3: CASSQEIKAGGSTDTQYF. CDR3 in DNA: TGCGCCAGCAGCCAAGAAATAAAAGCGGGAGGCAGCACAGATACGCAGTATTTT.